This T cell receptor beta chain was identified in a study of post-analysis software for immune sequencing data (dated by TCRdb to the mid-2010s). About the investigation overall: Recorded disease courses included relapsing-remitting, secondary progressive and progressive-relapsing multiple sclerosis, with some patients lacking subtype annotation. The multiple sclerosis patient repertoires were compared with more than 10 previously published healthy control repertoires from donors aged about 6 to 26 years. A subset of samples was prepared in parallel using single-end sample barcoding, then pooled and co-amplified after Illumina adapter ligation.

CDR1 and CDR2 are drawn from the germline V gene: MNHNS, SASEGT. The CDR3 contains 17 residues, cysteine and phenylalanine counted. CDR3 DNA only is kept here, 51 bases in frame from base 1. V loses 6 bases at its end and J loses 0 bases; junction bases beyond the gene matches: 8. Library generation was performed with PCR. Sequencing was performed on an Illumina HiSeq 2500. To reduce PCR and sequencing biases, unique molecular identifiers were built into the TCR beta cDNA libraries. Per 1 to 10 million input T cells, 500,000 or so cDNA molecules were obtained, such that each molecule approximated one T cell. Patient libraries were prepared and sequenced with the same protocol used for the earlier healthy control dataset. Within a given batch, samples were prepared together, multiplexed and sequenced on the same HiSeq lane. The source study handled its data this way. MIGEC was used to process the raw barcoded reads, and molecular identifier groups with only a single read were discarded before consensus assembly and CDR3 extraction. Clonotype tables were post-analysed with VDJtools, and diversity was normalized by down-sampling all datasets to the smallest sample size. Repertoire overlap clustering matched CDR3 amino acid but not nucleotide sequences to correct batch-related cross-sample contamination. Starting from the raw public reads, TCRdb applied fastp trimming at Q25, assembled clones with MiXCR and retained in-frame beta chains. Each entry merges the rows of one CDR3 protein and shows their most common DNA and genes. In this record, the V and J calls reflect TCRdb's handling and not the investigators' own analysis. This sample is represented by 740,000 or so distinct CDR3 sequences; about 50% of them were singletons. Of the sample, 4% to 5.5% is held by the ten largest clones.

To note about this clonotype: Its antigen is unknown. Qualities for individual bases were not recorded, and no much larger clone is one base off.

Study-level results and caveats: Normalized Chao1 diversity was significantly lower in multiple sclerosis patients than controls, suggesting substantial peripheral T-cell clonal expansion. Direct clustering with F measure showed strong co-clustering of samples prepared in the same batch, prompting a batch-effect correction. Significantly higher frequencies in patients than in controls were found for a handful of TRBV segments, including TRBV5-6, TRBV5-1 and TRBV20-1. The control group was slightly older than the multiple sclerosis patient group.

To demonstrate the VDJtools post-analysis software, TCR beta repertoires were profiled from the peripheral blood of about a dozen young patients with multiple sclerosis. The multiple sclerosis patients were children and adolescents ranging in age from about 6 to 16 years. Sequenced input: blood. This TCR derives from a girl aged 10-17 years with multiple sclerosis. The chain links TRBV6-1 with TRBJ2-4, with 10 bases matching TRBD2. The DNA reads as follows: TGTGCCAGCAGAGCCCTAGCGGGAGCGCTAGCCAAAAACATTCAGTACTTC. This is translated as CASRALAGALAKNIQYF.